These T cell receptor beta chains were read from a single sample in a study of cytomegalovirus exposure and HLA in healthy donors. Data came from immunoSEQ multiplex PCR; TCRdb stores just in-frame clones and leaves some out. The sample includes about 240,000 clones, just under 90% seen only once; the top ten take about 3%. The sequencing sample was made of PBMCs. All receptors derive from a man aged 18 to 29 in good health and CMV-seronegative. Both conserved end residues are part of each CDR3. A D gene is named only where the DNA matches it firmly. Expanded clones get a size class; other rows say once, few or many, or leave the size out.

D	V	size	J	CDR3	DNA
TRBD2	TRBV9	NA	TRBJ2-2	CASSVSPTSGSGELFF	TGTGCCAGCAGCGTTAGTCCGACTAGCGGGAGCGGGGAGCTGTTTTTT
TRBD1	TRBV5-6	NA	TRBJ2-1	CASWFPGTGNNEQFF	TGTGCCAGCTGGTTTCCCGGGACAGGAAACAATGAGCAGTTCTTC
NA	TRBV5-5	once	TRBJ2-5	CASSLEHKETQYF	TGTGCCAGCAGCTTGGAACACAAAGAGACCCAGTACTTC
TRBD1	TRBV5-1	NA	TRBJ1-1	CASTTRQGANTEAFF	TGCGCCAGCACAACCCGACAGGGCGCGAACACTGAAGCTTTCTTT
NA	TRBV28	NA	TRBJ1-6	CASSLVQASLSYNSPLHF	TGTGCCAGCAGTTTAGTACAAGCGTCACTCTCCTATAATTCACCCCTCCACTTT
NA	TRBV2	few	TRBJ2-7	CASSADRYEQYF	TGTGCCAGCAGTGCAGACAGGTACGAGCAGTACTTC
TRBD1	TRBV14	once	TRBJ2-5	CASSFHPGQGFIQETQYF	TGTGCCAGCAGCTTCCACCCGGGACAGGGGTTTATCCAAGAGACCCAGTACTTC
TRBD1	TRBV6-5	once	TRBJ2-5	CASSRPGQGQETQYF	TGTGCCAGCAGCCGGCCTGGACAGGGGCAAGAGACCCAGTACTTC
NA	TRBV7-2	NA	TRBJ2-2	CASSLERNTGELFF	TGTGCCAGCAGCTTAGAGCGGAACACCGGGGAGCTGTTTTTT
TRBD2	TRBV10-2	NA	TRBJ2-3	CASSDVAGASTDTQYF	TGCGCCAGCAGTGATGTAGCGGGGGCGAGCACAGATACGCAGTATTTT
TRBD2	TRBV7-6	NA	TRBJ2-5	CASSTSTSDQETQYF	TGTGCCAGCAGCACCAGCACTAGCGACCAAGAGACCCAGTACTTC
NA	TRBV27	NA	TRBJ2-3	CASSLQGSDTQYF	TGTGCCAGCAGTTTGCAGGGATCAGATACGCAGTATTTT
NA	TRBV7-9	NA	TRBJ2-7	CASSRTGNRYEQYF	TGTGCCAGCAGCCGTACAGGGAATAGGTACGAGCAGTACTTC
NA	TRBV4-3	NA	TRBJ1-6	CASSQAPIRGNSPLHF	TGCGCCAGCAGCCAAGCCCCCATCCGGGGTAATTCACCCCTCCACTTT
NA	TRBV11-2	NA	TRBJ1-1	CASSLTGWDTEAFF	TGTGCCAGCAGCTTAACAGGGTGGGACACTGAAGCTTTCTTT
TRBD1	TRBV7-2	NA	TRBJ1-5	CASSRTGDDQPQHF	TGTGCCAGCAGCAGGACAGGGGACGATCAGCCCCAGCATTTT
TRBD2	TRBV19	NA	TRBJ2-3	CASSIGSGGTDTQYF	TGTGCCAGTAGTATAGGTAGCGGGGGCACAGATACGCAGTATTTT
TRBD2	TRBV5-4	NA	TRBJ2-5	CASSLTPRGGGETQYF	TGTGCCAGCAGCTTGACCCCTCGCGGGGGGGGAGAGACCCAGTACTTC
NA	TRBV12-5	NA	TRBJ2-1	CASGLDITGNEQFF	TGTGCTAGTGGCCTCGATATTACGGGCAATGAGCAGTTCTTC
NA	TRBV5-1	NA	TRBJ2-1	CASSFGNRENEQFF	TGCGCCAGCAGCTTCGGGAACAGAGAGAATGAGCAGTTCTTC
NA	TRBV19	once	TRBJ1-5	CASSPDRIGQPQHF	TGTGCCAGTAGTCCCGACAGGATTGGTCAGCCCCAGCATTTT
NA	TRBV4-3	NA	TRBJ1-2	CASSLRGGREGNGYTF	TGCGCCAGCAGCCTCAGGGGCGGCAGGGAAGGGAATGGCTACACCTTC
NA	TRBV5-6	NA	TRBJ1-3	CASSLLPTGGNTIYF	TGTGCCAGCAGCCTCCTCCCTACGGGGGGAAACACCATATATTTT
NA	TRBV7-8	NA	TRBJ2-7	CASSFLIRTEGEQYF	TGTGCCAGCAGCTTTTTGATTAGGACAGAAGGCGAGCAGTACTTC
NA	TRBV27	once	TRBJ2-7	CASSPTDYAYEQYF	TGTGCCAGCAGTCCTACCGACTATGCCTACGAGCAGTACTTC
TRBD1	TRBV4-1	NA	TRBJ2-7	CASTSVRDRGSYEQYF	TGCGCCAGCACCTCAGTACGGGACAGGGGTTCGTACGAGCAGTACTTC